The clone carrying this TCR beta chain occurred many times. Between the trimmed V and J ends, which lost 3 bases and 1 base, there was a span of 12 bases. The CDR3 length is 14 residues. From germline, CDR1 is SQVTM and CDR2 ANQGSEA. These data come from a study of molecular identifiers for immune sequencing clone quantification. TCRdb reprocessed the PCR reads with MiXCR, giving one entry per CDR3 protein. The sample includes some 590,000 distinct CDR3 sequences, 25% seen only once; the top ten take 0.75% to 0.8%. The sample was naive CD8+ T cells from blood, with Jurkat cell RNA spiked in. Documented subset: FACS-sorted CD8+CD4-CCR7+CD45RA+ naive T cells. The sequence was collected from a human donor in good health. Some libraries in this study had Jurkat cell RNA spiked in. V usage is TRBV29-1 and J usage is TRBJ1-1; D remains unclear. In DNA, the CDR3 is TGCAGCGTTGAGGTCAGGTCGGCGAACACTGAAGCTTTCTTT. Translated: CSVEVRSANTEAFF.